Each of the 12 T cell receptor beta chains below was sequenced from the same sample in a study of blood T cell repertoires in COVID-19. TCRdb's copy holds only in-frame clones and misses some; the assay was immunoSEQ multiplex PCR. The sample records some 200,000 clones, around 80% being singletons. Sequenced sample: peripheral blood. The receptor source for this set is a human donor in a cohort sampled during active COVID-19.

The V call is TRBV7-9, the J call TRBJ1-2; 7 nucleotides agree with TRBD1. The V segment lost 6 bases and the J segment 2 bases; nucleotides outside the gene matches: 3. Germline CDR1 reads SEHNR; CDR2 reads FQNEAQ (reference sequence). CDR3 length equals 13 residues. CDR3 amino acids: CASRKGQNYGYTF. DNA for the CDR3: TGTGCCAGCAGAAAGGGACAGAACTATGGCTACACCTTC.

V usage is TRBV28 and J usage is TRBJ1-2; D gene unclear. This CDR3 is 13 amino acids long. CDR1 is MDHEN and CDR2 is SYDVKM in the germline V gene. V dropped 6 bases and J dropped 4 bases, with 12 bases sitting between them. The DNA for the CDR3 is TGTGCCAGCAGGAGAGGGAGGACCTATGGCTACACCTTC. Its protein is CASRRGRTYGYTF.

This chain connects TRBV2 to TRBJ1-2, with a weak D call TRBD1 (6 bases). The CDR3 extends over 14 amino acids. V dropped 6 bases and J dropped 5 bases, with 16 bases sitting between them. The germline V gene has CDR1 SNHLY and CDR2 FYNNEI. The CDR3 DNA reads as TGTGCCAGCAGCCCAGACAGGTCTCGATATGGCTACACCTTC. Encoded protein: CASSPDRSRYGYTF.

V and J are TRBV30 and TRBJ1-4; 7 bases match TRBD1. CDR1 GTSNPN and CDR2 SVGIG come from the germline V gene (reference sequence). The CDR3 consists of 13 residues. The ends lost 8 bases at V and 7 bases at J; junction bases unmatched: 10. CDR3 bases: TGTGCCGGCTATAGACAGGGCGTTGAAAAACTGTTTTTT. Amino acid sequence: CAGYRQGVEKLFF. The whole variable domain, filled in from reference TRBV30 and TRBJ1-4, reads SQTIHQWPATLVQPVGSPLSLECTVEGTSNPNLYWYRQAAGRGLQLLFYSVGIGQISSEVPQNLSASRPQDRQFILSSKKLLLSDSGFYLCAGYRQGVEKLFFGSGTQLSVL.

V gene TRBV5-1 combines with J gene TRBJ1-1, with D maybe TRBD1 (6 bases). This CDR3 spans 16 amino acids. Germline CDR1 SGHRS, CDR2 YFSETQ. V was clipped by 5 bases and J by 7 bases, with 24 bases between them. The CDR3 sequence: CASRLRGSGSSGEAFF. Written as DNA, the CDR3 is TGCGCCAGCAGGCTGAGGGGGTCGGGCAGCTCGGGTGAAGCTTTCTTT.

The genes are TRBV14 and TRBJ2-7; possibly TRBD2 for D (6 bases). This CDR3 has 15 residues. V lost 4 bases and J lost 0, with 13 bases in between. Germline loops: CDR1 SGHDN, CDR2 FVKESK. The CDR3 sequence is CASSPTLGSSYEQYF. In DNA form, the CDR3 reads TGTGCCAGCAGCCCAACTCTCGGGAGCTCCTACGAGCAGTACTTC.

The chain's CDR3 is CASRDRAGYGYTF. The CDR3 nucleotides read TGTGCCAGCAGGGACAGGGCGGGCTATGGCTACACCTTC. The rearrangement uses TRBV6-5 and TRBJ1-2; TRBD1 aligns across 8 bases. The germline V gene has CDR1 MNHEY and CDR2 SVGAGI. V was pared by 6 bases and J by 4 bases, with 4 bases of the junction left unmatched. The CDR3 has 13 amino acids.

The J gene is TRBJ1-1, the V gene TRBV12-5; TRBD1 matches 12 bases. In germline, CDR1 is LGHNT, CDR2 FRNRAP. The CDR3 length is 18 residues. The trim removed 6 bases at V and 5 bases at J, leaving 16 bases unmatched. This chain's CDR3 is CASGPGTGGGGSVTEAFF. The CDR3 nucleotides read TGTGCTAGTGGCCCCGGGACAGGGGGCGGGGGGAGTGTGACTGAAGCTTTCTTT.

The CDR3 here is CASSPTGGQETQYF. DNA for the CDR3: TGTGCCAGCAGCCCGACGGGGGGCCAAGAGACCCAGTACTTC. The rearrangement joins TRBV5-4 to TRBJ2-5; TRBD2 matches 7 bases. Germline CDR1 is SGHNT and CDR2 is YYREEE (reference sequence). Trimming at V came to 4 bases and at J to 1 base, leaving 4 bases not matched to a gene. The CDR3 sequence is 14 residues long.

The rearrangement links TRBV27 to TRBJ2-7; TRBD2 matches at 7 bases. V lost 7 bases, J lost 3 bases, and 21 bases stayed unmatched. The V gene's germline CDR1 is MNHEY and CDR2 SMNVEV (reference sequence). CDR3 length equals 18 residues. The CDR3 bases are TGTGCCAGCATTCGGGACGATCCGACTAGCTCACCATTCTACGAGCAGTACTTC. This sequence encodes CASIRDDPTSSPFYEQYF.

This clone was picked up one time. CDR3 in amino acids: CASSLPGLNERNTIYF. The CDR3 DNA sequence: TGTGCCAGCAGCTTGCCAGGGCTGAATGAAAGAAACACCATATATTTT. The V and J genes are TRBV7-9 and TRBJ1-3; TRBD1 is a possible D gene (5 bases). Germline-derived CDR1 and CDR2 are SEHNR and FQNEAQ (reference sequence). The ends were cut back, 3 bases at V and 5 bases at J, with 17 bases in the middle. CDR3 length: 16 amino acids.

The chain is built from TRBV28 and TRBJ2-2; the D is unclear. The CDR3 is 12 amino acids. Germline-derived CDR1 and CDR2 are MDHEN and SYDVKM. The ends were cut back, 7 bases at V and 0 bases at J, with 3 bases in the middle. The CDR3 loop is CASIANTGELFF. CDR3 nucleotides: TGTGCCAGCATCGCGAACACCGGGGAGCTGTTTTTT.